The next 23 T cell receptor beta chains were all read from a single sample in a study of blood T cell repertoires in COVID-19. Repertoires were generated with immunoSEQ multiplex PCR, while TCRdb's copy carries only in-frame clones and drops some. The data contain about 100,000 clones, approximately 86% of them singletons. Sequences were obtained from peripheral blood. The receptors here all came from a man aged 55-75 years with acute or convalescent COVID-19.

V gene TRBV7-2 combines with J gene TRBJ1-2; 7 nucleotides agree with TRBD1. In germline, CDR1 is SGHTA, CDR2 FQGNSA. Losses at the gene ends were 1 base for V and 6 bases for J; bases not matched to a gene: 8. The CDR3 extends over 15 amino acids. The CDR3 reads CASSLVSGQTHGYTF. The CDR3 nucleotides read TGTGCCAGCAGCTTAGTTTCGGGACAGACCCATGGCTACACCTTC. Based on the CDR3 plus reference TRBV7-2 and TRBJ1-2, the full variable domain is GAGVSQSPSNKVTEKGKDVELRCDPISGHTALYWYRQSLGQGLEFLIYFQGNSAPDKSGLPSDRFSAERTGGSVSTLTIQRTQQEDSAVYLCASSLVSGQTHGYTFGSGTRLTVV.

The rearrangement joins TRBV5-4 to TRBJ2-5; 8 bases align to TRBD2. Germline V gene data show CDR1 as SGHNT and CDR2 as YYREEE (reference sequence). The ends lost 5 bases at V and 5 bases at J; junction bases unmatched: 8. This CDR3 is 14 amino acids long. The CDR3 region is CASSRGGAGETQYF. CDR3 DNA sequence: TGTGCCAGCAGTCGGGGGGGGGCCGGGGAGACCCAGTACTTC.

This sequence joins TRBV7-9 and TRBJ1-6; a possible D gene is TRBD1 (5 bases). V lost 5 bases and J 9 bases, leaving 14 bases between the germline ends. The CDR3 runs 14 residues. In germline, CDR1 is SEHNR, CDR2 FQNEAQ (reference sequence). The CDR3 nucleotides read TGTGCCAGCAGCATCTCGGGGAGGGGTTCACCCCTCCACTTT. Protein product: CASSISGRGSPLHF.

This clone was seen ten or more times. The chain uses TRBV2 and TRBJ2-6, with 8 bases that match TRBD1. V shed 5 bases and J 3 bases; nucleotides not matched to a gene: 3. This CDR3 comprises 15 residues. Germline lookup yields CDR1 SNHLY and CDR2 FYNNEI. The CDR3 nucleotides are TGTGCCAGCAGTCCGACAGGGGTTGGGGCCAACGTCCTGACTTTC. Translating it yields CASSPTGVGANVLTF.

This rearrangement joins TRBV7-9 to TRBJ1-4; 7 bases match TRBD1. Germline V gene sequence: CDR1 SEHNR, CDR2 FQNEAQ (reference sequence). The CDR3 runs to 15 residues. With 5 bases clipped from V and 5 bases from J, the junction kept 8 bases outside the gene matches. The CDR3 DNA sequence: TGTGCCAGCAGCGACGGGCCAGGGGGGAATGAAAAACTGTTTTTT. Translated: CASSDGPGGNEKLFF.

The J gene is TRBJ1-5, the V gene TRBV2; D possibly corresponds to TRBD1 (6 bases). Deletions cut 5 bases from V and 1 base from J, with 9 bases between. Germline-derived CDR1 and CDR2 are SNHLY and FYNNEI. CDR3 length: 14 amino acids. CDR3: CASSLGGSNQPQHF. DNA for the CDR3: TGTGCCAGCAGTCTAGGGGGAAGCAATCAGCCCCAGCATTTT.

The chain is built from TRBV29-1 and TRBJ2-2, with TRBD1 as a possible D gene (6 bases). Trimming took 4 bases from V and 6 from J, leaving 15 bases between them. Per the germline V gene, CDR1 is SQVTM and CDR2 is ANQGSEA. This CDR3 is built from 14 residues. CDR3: CSVGKTGFAGELFF. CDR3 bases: TGCAGCGTTGGGAAAACAGGGTTTGCCGGGGAGCTGTTTTTT.

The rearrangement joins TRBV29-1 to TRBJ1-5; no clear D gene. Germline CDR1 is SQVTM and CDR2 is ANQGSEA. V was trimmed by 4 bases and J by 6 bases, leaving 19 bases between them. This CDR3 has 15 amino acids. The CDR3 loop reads CSVAAGWGEGQPQHF. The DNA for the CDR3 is TGCAGCGTTGCCGCGGGGTGGGGTGAGGGTCAGCCCCAGCATTTT.

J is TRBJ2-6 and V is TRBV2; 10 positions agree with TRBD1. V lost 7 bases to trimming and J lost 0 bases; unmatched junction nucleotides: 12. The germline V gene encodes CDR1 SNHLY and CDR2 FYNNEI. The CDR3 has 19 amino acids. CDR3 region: CASNKDRGGRYSGANVLTF. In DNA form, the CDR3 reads TGTGCCAGCAATAAGGACAGGGGGGGCCGTTACTCTGGGGCCAACGTCCTGACTTTC.

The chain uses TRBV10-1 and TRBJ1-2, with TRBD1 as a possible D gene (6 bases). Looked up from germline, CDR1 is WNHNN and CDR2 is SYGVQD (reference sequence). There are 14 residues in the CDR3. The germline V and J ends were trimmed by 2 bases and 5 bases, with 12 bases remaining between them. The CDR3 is CASSESGQLYGYTF. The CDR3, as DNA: TGCGCCAGCAGTGAGAGTGGACAGCTGTATGGCTACACCTTC.

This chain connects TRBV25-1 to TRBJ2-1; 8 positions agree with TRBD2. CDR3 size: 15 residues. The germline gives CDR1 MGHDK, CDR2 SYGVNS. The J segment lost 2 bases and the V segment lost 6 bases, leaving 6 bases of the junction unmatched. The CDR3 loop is CASSDGTSPYNEQFF. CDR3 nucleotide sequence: TGTGCCAGCAGCGACGGGACTAGTCCCTACAATGAGCAGTTCTTC.

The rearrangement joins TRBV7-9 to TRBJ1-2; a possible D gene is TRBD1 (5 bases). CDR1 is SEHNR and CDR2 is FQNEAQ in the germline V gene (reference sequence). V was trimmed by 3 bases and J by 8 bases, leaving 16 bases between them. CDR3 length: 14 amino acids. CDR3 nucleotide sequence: TGTGCCAGCAGCTTCAGCAGGGCGGTTGAGGGCTACACCTTC. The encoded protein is CASSFSRAVEGYTF. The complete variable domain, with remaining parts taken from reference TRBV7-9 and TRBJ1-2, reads DTGVSQNPRHKITKRGQNVTFRCDPISEHNRLYWYRQTLGQGPEFLTYFQNEAQLEKSRLLSDRFSAERPKGSFSTLEIQRTEQGDSAMYLCASSFSRAVEGYTFGSGTRLTVV.

CDR3 amino acids: CASSPDRAQMNTEAFF. As DNA, the CDR3 is TGTGCCAGCAGTCCCGACAGGGCCCAAATGAACACTGAAGCTTTCTTT. The chain couples TRBV2 to TRBJ1-1, with TRBD1 matching over 7 bases. With 5 bases clipped from V and 0 bases from J, the junction kept 9 bases outside the gene matches. CDR1 is SNHLY, CDR2 FYNNEI, per germline. The CDR3 is made up of 16 amino acids.

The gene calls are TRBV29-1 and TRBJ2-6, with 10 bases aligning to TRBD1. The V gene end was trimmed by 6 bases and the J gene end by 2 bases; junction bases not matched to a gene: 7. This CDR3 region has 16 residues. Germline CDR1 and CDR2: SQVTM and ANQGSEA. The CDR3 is CSVLSTGGAGANVLTF. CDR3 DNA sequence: TGCAGCGTCCTCTCGACAGGGGGCGCTGGGGCCAACGTCCTGACTTTC.

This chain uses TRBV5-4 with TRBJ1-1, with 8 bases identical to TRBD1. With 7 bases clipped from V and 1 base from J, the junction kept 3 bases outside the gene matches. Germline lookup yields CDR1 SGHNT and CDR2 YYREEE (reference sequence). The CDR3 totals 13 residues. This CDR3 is CASQGQGNTEAFF. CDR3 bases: TGTGCCAGCCAAGGACAGGGGAACACTGAAGCTTTCTTT.

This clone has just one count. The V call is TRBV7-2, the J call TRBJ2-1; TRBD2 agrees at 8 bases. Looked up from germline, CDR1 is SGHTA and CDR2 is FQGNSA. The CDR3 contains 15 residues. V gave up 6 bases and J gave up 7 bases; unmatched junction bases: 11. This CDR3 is CASRARAGVLNEQFF. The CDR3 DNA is TGTGCCAGCAGGGCCCGAGCGGGAGTTTTAAATGAGCAGTTCTTC.

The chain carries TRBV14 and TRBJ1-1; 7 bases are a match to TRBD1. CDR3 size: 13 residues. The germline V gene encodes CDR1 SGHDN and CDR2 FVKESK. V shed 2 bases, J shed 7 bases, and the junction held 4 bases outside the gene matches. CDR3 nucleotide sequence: TGTGCCAGCAGCCAAAGGGGGCGTCTTGAAGCTTTCTTT. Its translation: CASSQRGRLEAFF.

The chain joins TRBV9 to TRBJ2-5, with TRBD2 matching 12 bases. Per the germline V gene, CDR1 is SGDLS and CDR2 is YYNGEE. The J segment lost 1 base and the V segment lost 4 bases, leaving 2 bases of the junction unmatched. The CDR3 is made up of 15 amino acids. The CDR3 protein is CASSTSGRFQETQYF. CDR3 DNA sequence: TGTGCCAGCAGCACTAGCGGGAGGTTCCAAGAGACCCAGTACTTC.

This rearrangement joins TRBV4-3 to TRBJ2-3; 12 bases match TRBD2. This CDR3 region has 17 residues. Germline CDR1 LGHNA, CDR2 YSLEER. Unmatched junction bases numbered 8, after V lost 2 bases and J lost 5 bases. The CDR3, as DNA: TGCGCCAGCAGCCAAAGGCTAGCGGGGGGGCTTGAAGATACGCAGTATTTT. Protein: CASSQRLAGGLEDTQYF.

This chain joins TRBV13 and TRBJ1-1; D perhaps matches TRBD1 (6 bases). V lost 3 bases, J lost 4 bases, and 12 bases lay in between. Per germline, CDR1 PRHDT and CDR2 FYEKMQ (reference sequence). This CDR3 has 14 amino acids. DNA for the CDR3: TGTGCCAGCAGCTTGCGGGGGCTACGCACTGAAGCTTTCTTT. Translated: CASSLRGLRTEAFF.

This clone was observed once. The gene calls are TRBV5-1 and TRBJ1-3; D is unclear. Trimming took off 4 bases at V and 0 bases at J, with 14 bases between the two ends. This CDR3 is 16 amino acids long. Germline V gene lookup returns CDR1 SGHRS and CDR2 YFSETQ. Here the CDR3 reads CASSVASGVSGNTIYF. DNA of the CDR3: TGCGCCAGCAGCGTCGCCTCCGGAGTCTCTGGAAACACCATATATTTT.

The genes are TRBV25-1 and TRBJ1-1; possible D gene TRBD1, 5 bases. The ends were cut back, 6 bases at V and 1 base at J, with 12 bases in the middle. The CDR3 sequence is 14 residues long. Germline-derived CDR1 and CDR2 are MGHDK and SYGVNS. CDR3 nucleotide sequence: TGTGCCAGCAGGGGGATCGGGGGGAACACTGAAGCTTTCTTT. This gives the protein CASRGIGGNTEAFF.

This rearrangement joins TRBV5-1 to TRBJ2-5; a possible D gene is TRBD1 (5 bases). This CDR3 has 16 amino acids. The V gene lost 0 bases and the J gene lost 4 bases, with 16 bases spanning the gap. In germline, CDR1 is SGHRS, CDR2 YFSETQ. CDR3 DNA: TGCGCCAGCAGCTTGGAACAGAACAGGCCCCTAGAGACCCAGTACTTC. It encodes CASSLEQNRPLETQYF.